This T cell receptor beta chain was captured by sequencing in a study of T cells in Graves' hyperthyroidism and ophthalmopathy. What was amplified from RNA transcripts were TCR beta CDR3 regions. The HTBI primer set was used in a first-round RT-PCR of the TCR CDR3. TCRdb ran MiXCR on the multiplex PCR reads and lists one entry per CDR3 protein. The sample contains around 350,000 distinct CDR3 sequences, over 15% of which appear only once. This clonotype was counted between two and nine times. This clone may be a read error of a much larger clone one base away. The CDR3 does not end in the conserved phenylalanine or tryptophan, so this is likely a read error. Participants, patients aged 18 to 65, had newly diagnosed hyperthyroidism with a duration under 2 months. Orbital computed tomography, thyroid ultrasound, serum thyroxine and TRAb, and clinical symptoms together informed the diagnoses. Trimming shortened V by 0 bases and J by 6 bases, and 14 bases separated the two germline ends. The germline CDR1 and CDR2 sequences are GTSNPN and SVGIG (reference sequence). The CDR3 spans 14 residues.

This TCR came from a woman aged 18-30 years with Graves' hyperthyroidism. V is TRBV30 and J is TRBJ1-1; weak D call: TRBD1 (6 bases). Sequenced sample: blood. CDR3: CAWSVGGAFSEAFL. Here the CDR3 DNA reads TGTGCCTGGAGTGTAGGGGGGGCCTTCTCTGAAGCTTTCCTT.